A selection of T cell receptor beta chains follows, all from one sample in a study of blood T cell repertoires in COVID-19. Clones were read by immunoSEQ multiplex PCR, and TCRdb kept only the in-frame ones, dropping some. The data contain approximately 3,300 clones, about 92% of them singletons. Sequences were obtained from peripheral blood. The receptors were gathered from a human donor in a cohort sampled during active COVID-19. The CDR3 runs from the conserved cysteine through the conserved F or W. D genes are given only for firm matches. Expanded clones get a size class; other rows say once, few or many, or leave the size out.

TRBJ2-6,TRBD2,NA,TRBV9,TGTGCCAGCAGCACGACTAGCGGGAGTTTTGGGGCCAACGTCCTGACTTTC,CASSTTSGSFGANVLTF
TRBJ2-7,TRBD2,NA,TRBV7-9,TGTGCCAGCAGACCCTCCGGGACTAGTCCCTACGAGCAGTACTTC,CASRPSGTSPYEQYF
TRBJ2-4,NA,NA,TRBV4-2,TGTGCCAGCAGCCAAGGGACTGCCCAAAACATTCAGTACTTC,CASSQGTAQNIQYF
TRBJ2-5,TRBD1,NA,TRBV7-2,TGTGCCAGCAGCCCCTGGGACAGTCAAGAGACCCAGTACTTC,CASSPWDSQETQYF
TRBJ2-7,NA,once,TRBV4-1,TGCGCCAGCAGCCAAGCGGTTGTTGCCTACGAGCAGTACTTC,CASSQAVVAYEQYF
TRBJ2-1,NA,NA,TRBV11-3,TGTGCCAGCAGCTTTGGAGGGAATGTAGACGAGCAGTTCTTC,CASSFGGNVDEQFF
TRBJ1-1,NA,NA,TRBV15,TGTGCCACCAGCACCCCGGGCTCACAGGGTGTAACTTTCTTT,CATSTPGSQGVTFF
TRBJ2-1,TRBD2,NA,TRBV11-2,TGTGCCAGCAGCTTGGGACTAGCGCTATATGAGCAGTTCTTC,CASSLGLALYEQFF
TRBJ2-3,TRBD1,NA,TRBV18,TGTGCCAGCTCACCTACACGCGGACAGGGGGCCGGAGATACGCAGTATTTT,CASSPTRGQGAGDTQYF
TRBJ2-1,NA,NA,TRBV24-1,TGTGCCACCAGTGACCAAACGGGTGACTCCTACAATGAGCAGTTCTTC,CATSDQTGDSYNEQFF
TRBJ1-1,NA,NA,TRBV14,TGTGCCAGCAGCCAAGGACAGTGGACTGAAGCTTTCTTT,CASSQGQWTEAFF
TRBJ2-3,TRBD2,NA,TRBV6-2/TRBV6-3,TGTGCCAGCAGTTACGTGCTAGCGGGGCACACAGATACGCAGTATTTT,CASSYVLAGHTDTQYF
TRBJ2-1,NA,once,TRBV18,TGTGCCAGCTCACCAGTCCAGGACAATGAGCAGTTCTTC,CASSPVQDNEQFF
TRBJ1-5,NA,NA,TRBV5-5,TGTGCCAGCAGCTTGCTTAGCAATCAGCCCCAGCATTTT,CASSLLSNQPQHF
TRBJ2-7,NA,NA,TRBV7-2,TGTGCCAGCAGCTTGCGTGCCGGCGGGATGTACGAGCAGTACTTC,CASSLRAGGMYEQYF
TRBJ2-1,TRBD1,NA,TRBV11-3,TGTGCCAGCAGCTCGGACAGGGGGCCCTCCTACAATGAGCAGTTCTTC,CASSSDRGPSYNEQFF
TRBJ1-6,NA,NA,TRBV7-8,TGTGCCAGCAGCTTATTTGATGCAGATAATTCACCCCTCCACTTT,CASSLFDADNSPLHF
TRBJ1-4,NA,NA,TRBV19,TGTGCCAGTAGTATCCCCCAGGGGATTAATGAAAAACTGTTTTTT,CASSIPQGINEKLFF
TRBJ2-5,NA,once,TRBV6-2/TRBV6-3,TGTGCCAGCAGTGATAGGACTACCCCCAGGGAGACCCAGTACTTC,CASSDRTTPRETQYF
TRBJ2-7,TRBD1,NA,TRBV4-3,TGCGCCAGCAGCCTTGGGAGGGACAGGGGACCCGAGCAGTACTTC,CASSLGRDRGPEQYF
TRBJ2-1,NA,NA,TRBV11-2,TGTGCCAGCAGCTTATCAACCGGGAACTACAATGAGCAGTTCTTC,CASSLSTGNYNEQFF
TRBJ1-1,NA,NA,TRBV12-3/TRBV12-4,TGTGCCAGCAGTTTGTTCGGGGTTCCTGAAGCTTTCTTT,CASSLFGVPEAFF
TRBJ2-3,TRBD2,NA,TRBV10-1,TGCGCCAGCAGTAAGGGGAGGGCTGTTACAGATACGCAGTATTTT,CASSKGRAVTDTQYF
TRBJ2-1,NA,NA,TRBV4-1,TGCGCCAGCAGACAGGTCGACGTTTCCTACAATGAGCAGTTCTTC,CASRQVDVSYNEQFF
TRBJ1-2,NA,NA,TRBV6-6,TGTGCCAGCAGTTACTCCGATCGCAGTTATGGCTACACCTTC,CASSYSDRSYGYTF
TRBJ1-1,NA,NA,TRBV27,TGTGCCAGCAGTTCAACTCCATACCGGGACACACACACTGAAGCTTTCTTT,CASSSTPYRDTHTEAFF
TRBJ1-3,NA,once,TRBV5-6,TGTGCCAGCAGCTTGGCCGGACTCTCTGGAAACACCATATATTTT,CASSLAGLSGNTIYF
TRBJ1-1,TRBD1,NA,TRBV6-5,TGTGCCAGCAGTAGGGACAGAGGGGAAGCTTTCTTT,CASSRDRGEAFF
TRBJ2-5,TRBD1,NA,TRBV5-6,TGTGCCAGCATCCAAAGGGACAGGGGGAGGGAGACCCAGTACTTC,CASIQRDRGRETQYF
TRBJ2-1,NA,NA,TRBV11-2,TGTGCCAGCAGCATCCGACAGAGCTCCTACAATGAGCAGTTCTTC,CASSIRQSSYNEQFF
TRBJ1-2,TRBD1,NA,TRBV27,TGTGCCAGCAGGCGGACAGGGGAGGGGTATGGCTACACCTTC,CASRRTGEGYGYTF
TRBJ1-5,TRBD1,NA,TRBV19,TGTGCCAGTAGTGACAGGGGGAAGCCCCAGCATTTT,CASSDRGKPQHF
TRBJ2-7,TRBD1,NA,TRBV19,TGTGCCAGTAGTCCCAACCGACAGGGTAATACCTACGAGCAGTACTTC,CASSPNRQGNTYEQYF
TRBJ2-4,NA,NA,TRBV2,TGTGCCAGCACCGATAGAGGGACACTTACCAAAAACATTCAGTACTTC,CASTDRGTLTKNIQYF
TRBJ1-1,NA,NA,TRBV5-1,TGCGCCAGCAGGGGAGGACCGGGACCCCGGATGGACACTGAAGCTTTCTTT,CASRGGPGPRMDTEAFF
TRBJ2-3,TRBD2,NA,TRBV7-9,TGTGCCAGCAGCTCCTTTCTAGCGGGGGCTTCAGATACGCAGTATTTT,CASSSFLAGASDTQYF
TRBJ2-1,NA,NA,TRBV12-3/TRBV12-4,TGTGCCAGCAGTTTGATTGCTACGTGGCAGTTCTTC,CASSLIATWQFF
TRBJ1-1,NA,NA,TRBV6-6,TGTGCCAGCAGTTACAACAGGGCGGCTAACACTGAAGCTTTCTTT,CASSYNRAANTEAFF
TRBJ1-4,TRBD1,NA,TRBV29-1,TGCAGCGTTACCGACAGGGGAGTAGATGGAAAACTGTTTTTT,CSVTDRGVDGKLFF
TRBJ1-2,TRBD1,once,TRBV4-1,TGCGCCAGCAGCCAAGAAAGGGGGCGCGATGGCTACACCTTC,CASSQERGRDGYTF
TRBJ2-1,TRBD2,NA,TRBV7-2,TGTGCCAGCAGCTTACGGACTAGCGCGAATTCCTACAATGAGCAGTTCTTC,CASSLRTSANSYNEQFF
TRBJ2-2,TRBD1,NA,TRBV9,TGTGCCAGCAGCGTAGAAGGGGGCCGGGAGCTGTTTTTT,CASSVEGGRELFF
TRBJ2-3,TRBD2,NA,TRBV15,TGTGCCACCAGCACCGGGACTAGCGGGGGGGCAGATACGCAGTATTTT,CATSTGTSGGADTQYF
TRBJ2-3,TRBD2,NA,TRBV19,TGTGCCAGTAGTATCAGCGGGGTCACAGATACGCAGTATTTT,CASSISGVTDTQYF
TRBJ1-4,NA,NA,TRBV2,TGTGCCAGCAGGGACTTCTCCTCTAGGGATGAAAAACTGTTTTTT,CASRDFSSRDEKLFF
TRBJ1-2,NA,NA,TRBV6-2/TRBV6-3,TGTGCCAGCAGTTACTCGGAATTGGGACATACTAACTATGGCTACACCTTC,CASSYSELGHTNYGYTF
TRBJ2-1,NA,NA,TRBV4-3,TGCGCCAGCAGCCAAGAAGCCACGGGGTTCTCCTACAATGAGCAGTTCTTC,CASSQEATGFSYNEQFF
TRBJ1-6,NA,NA,TRBV6-5,TGTGCCAGCAGCCGCGGGGAGCCTAATAATTCACCCCTCCACTTT,CASSRGEPNNSPLHF
TRBJ2-3,TRBD2,NA,TRBV18,TGTGCCAGCTCATATACGAAAGCGGGAGGGCCTACAGATACGCAGTATTTT,CASSYTKAGGPTDTQYF
TRBJ2-1,TRBD2,NA,TRBV9,TGTGCCAGCAGCCCGGGACTAACCTACAATGAGCAGTTCTTC,CASSPGLTYNEQFF
TRBJ2-6,NA,NA,TRBV7-2,TGTGCCAGCAGCTTAGCGCTCTATCGTTCCGCTTCTGGGGCCAACGTCCTGACTTTC,CASSLALYRSASGANVLTF
TRBJ2-1,TRBD2,NA,TRBV12-3/TRBV12-4,TGTGCCAGCAGTAGCGGGAAAGAGCAGTTCTTC,CASSSGKEQFF
TRBJ1-1,NA,NA,TRBV5-4,TGTGCCAGCAGTACAGGGTTCGACACTGAAGCTTTCTTT,CASSTGFDTEAFF